These 9 T cell receptor beta chains were all obtained from the same sample, sequenced in a study of blood T cell repertoires in COVID-19. Here immunoSEQ multiplex PCR was the method, and the copy in TCRdb shows in-frame clones only, minus some. Of roughly 240,000 clones listed, over 80% were seen once; the top ten hold roughly 4.6%. Sequences were obtained from peripheral blood. Receptors originate from a man aged 55 to 69 who had recovered from COVID-19.

The rearrangement links TRBV29-1 to TRBJ2-1; weak D call: TRBD2 (7 bases). The V and J ends lost 4 bases and 3 bases respectively, with 16 bases between them. The CDR3 has 15 residues. Germline V CDR1 and CDR2: SQVTM, ANQGSEA. Here the CDR3 reads CSVAGRGGVYNEQFF. The CDR3 DNA follows: TGCAGCGTTGCCGGACGCGGGGGCGTCTACAATGAGCAGTTCTTC.

This chain uses TRBV7-9 with TRBJ2-7, with 9 nucleotides matching TRBD1. V was pared by 7 bases and J by 5 bases, with 9 bases of the junction left unmatched. The CDR3 runs 14 residues. Germline CDR1 reads SEHNR; CDR2 reads FQNEAQ (reference sequence). The CDR3 loop reads CASNSPGQGHEQYF. In DNA form, the CDR3 reads TGTGCCAGCAACTCACCGGGACAGGGCCACGAGCAGTACTTC.

As regards this clone: A read error may produce the germline difference seen at one junction end. This chain uses TRBV7-3 with TRBJ2-1; possible D gene TRBD2, 5 bases. Germline CDR1 reads SGHTA; CDR2 reads FQGTGA. The CDR3 covers 15 residues. DNA of the CDR3: TGTGCCAGTAGCTTCGCCGGGGAAAGTCACAATGAGCAGTTCTTC. It is translated as CASSFAGESHNEQFF.

Only a few counts were recorded for this clone. The V gene is TRBV11-1, the J gene TRBJ2-2, with TRBD1 matching over 10 bases. CDR3 size: 14 residues. The V gene end was trimmed by 6 bases and the J gene end by 7 bases; junction bases not matched to a gene: 5. The V gene's germline CDR1 is SGHAT and CDR2 FQDESV (reference sequence). The CDR3 loop is CASSLDRGHGELFF. DNA of the CDR3: TGTGCCAGCAGTCTCGACAGGGGGCACGGGGAGCTGTTTTTT.

This clone was observed once. The rearrangement uses TRBV4-2 and TRBJ2-3, with D unresolved. The germline V and J ends were trimmed by 0 bases and 2 bases, with 6 bases remaining between them. The CDR3 runs 14 residues. CDR1 is LGHNA, CDR2 YNFKEQ, per germline. This chain's CDR3 is CASSQDLPTDTQYF. CDR3 DNA: TGTGCCAGCAGCCAAGATCTTCCCACAGATACGCAGTATTTT.

This chain connects TRBV6-5 to TRBJ2-1; tentatively, D is TRBD2 (5 bases). The germline V and J ends were trimmed by 6 bases and 8 bases, with 20 bases remaining between them. Germline CDR1 reads MNHEY; CDR2 reads SVGAGI. The CDR3 runs 15 residues. The CDR3, as DNA: TGTGCCAGCAGGCCTACTAGGGTCCGGATGGATGAGCAGTTCTTC. Residues: CASRPTRVRMDEQFF.

The chain is built from TRBV6-5 and TRBJ1-3, with D tentatively TRBD1 (5 bases). Germline loops: CDR1 MNHEY, CDR2 SVGAGI. The CDR3 length is 14 residues. Trimming stripped 6 bases from V and 0 bases from J, with 9 bases between. CDR3 loop: CASRLDSSGNTIYF. The CDR3 DNA reads as TGTGCCAGCAGACTCGACAGCTCTGGAAACACCATATATTTT.

The V and J genes are TRBV5-1 and TRBJ2-7, with 10 positions matching TRBD2. Germline CDR1 and CDR2: SGHRS and YFSETQ. J was trimmed by 4 bases and V by 4 bases; bases with no gene match: 8. The CDR3 contains 15 residues. The CDR3 DNA sequence: TGCGCCAGCAGCCCCCGGAGTAGCGGGGGGTACGAGCAGTACTTC. Translating it yields CASSPRSSGGYEQYF.

V and J are TRBV7-3 and TRBJ2-2; perhaps TRBD1 as D (6 bases). The CDR3 is made up of 13 amino acids. The germline V gene has CDR1 SGHTA and CDR2 FQGTGA. The CDR3 sequence is CASRQANTGELFF. The CDR3 DNA is TGTGCAAGTAGACAGGCGAACACCGGGGAGCTGTTTTTT.